Listed below are T cell receptor beta chains from one sample, sequenced in a study of blood T cell repertoires in COVID-19. Sequencing was performed with immunoSEQ multiplex PCR; in TCRdb, only in-frame clones are kept and a portion is missing. The sample lists some 150,000 clones; 75% to 90% were seen once. What was sequenced was peripheral blood. These receptors all come from a human donor in a cohort sampled during active COVID-19. The CDR3 runs from the conserved cysteine through the conserved F or W. A D gene is named only where the DNA matches it firmly. Some rows mark clone size as missing; the rest say once, few, many or name a class of expanded clone.

>TRBD1|.|TRBV7-2|TRBJ1-2
CASSLAGQGGYGYTF
TGTGCCAGCAGCTTAGCGGGACAGGGTGGCTATGGCTACACCTTC
>.|.|TRBV2|TRBJ1-5
CASSVGVRETGPQHF
TGTGCCAGCAGTGTCGGAGTGAGGGAAACGGGGCCCCAGCATTTT
>.|.|TRBV29-1|TRBJ1-5
CSARGGEGNQPQHF
TGCAGCGCCAGAGGGGGGGAAGGCAATCAGCCCCAGCATTTT
>TRBD1|.|TRBV7-9|TRBJ1-3
CASSEDRTFFGNTIYF
TGTGCCAGCAGCGAGGACAGGACGTTTTTTGGAAACACCATATATTTT
>TRBD2|.|TRBV10-3|TRBJ2-1
CAISGGLAANNEQFF
TGTGCCATCAGTGGGGGACTAGCGGCCAACAATGAGCAGTTCTTC
>.|.|TRBV18|TRBJ1-2
CASSPTVLYGYTF
TGTGCCAGCTCACCAACAGTCCTCTATGGCTACACCTTC
>TRBD1|few|TRBV19|TRBJ1-1
CASSTLQGAFITEAFF
TGTGCCAGTAGTACGCTACAGGGGGCATTCATCACTGAAGCTTTCTTT
>TRBD2|once|TRBV29-1|TRBJ2-1
CSVDRAGGRSYNEQFF
TGCAGCGTTGATCGGGCGGGGGGGCGATCTTACAATGAGCAGTTCTTC
>.|.|TRBV5-6|TRBJ1-1
CASSHGGLRNTEAFF
TGTGCCAGCAGCCATGGGGGGTTGAGGAACACTGAAGCTTTCTTT
>TRBD1|many|TRBV6-5|TRBJ1-2
CASRTTGTGYGYTF
TGTGCCAGCAGGACAACCGGGACAGGGTATGGCTACACCTTC